One TCR beta chain is described in this entry. Here immunoSEQ multiplex PCR was the method, and the copy in TCRdb shows in-frame clones only, minus some. Of some 220,000 clones in the sample, roughly 94% were seen once. Trimming cost V 5 bases and J 2 bases; bases outside gene matches: 8. The length of the CDR3 is 16 residues. In germline, CDR1 is SGHVS, CDR2 FQNEAQ. The data derive from a study of control samples from healthy donors and cancer patients. V usage is TRBV7-8 and J usage is TRBJ2-3, with 9 bases that match TRBD2. Sequencing was carried out using blood. The sequence came from a man between 45 and 60 years old in good health. CDR3 sequence reads: CASSPSGGQHTDTQYF. The CDR3 coding sequence is TGTGCCAGCAGCCCCAGCGGGGGGCAACACACAGATACGCAGTATTTT.